This passage covers 20 T cell receptor beta chains from one sample sequenced in a study of early T cells in non-severe SARS-CoV-2 infection. TCRdb ran MiXCR on the 5' RACE reads and lists one entry per CDR3 protein. The table has tens of thousands of distinct CDR3 sequences, under 9% seen once; the top ten hold roughly 4%. The specimen was whole blood, collected at baseline. The receptor set was obtained from an adult who was a healthcare worker with PCR-confirmed SARS-CoV-2 infection or an uninfected control (not recorded which).

The CDR3 DNA sequence: TGTGCCAGCAGCTTAGAGGGACAGGGACACTCTGGAAACACCATATATTTT. Its translation: CASSLEGQGHSGNTIYF. The chain combines TRBV7-4 with TRBJ1-3; TRBD1 aligns across 9 bases. The V segment lost 1 base and the J segment 0 bases; nucleotides outside the gene matches: 4. The V gene's germline CDR1 is SGHVT and CDR2 SQSDAQ. The CDR3 sequence is 17 residues long.

This clonotype has only a few counts. The chain couples TRBV4-2 to TRBJ2-2; 8 bases fit TRBD2. The CDR3 totals 17 residues. CDR1 is LGHNA and CDR2 is YNFKEQ in the germline V gene. Unmatched junction bases numbered 4, after V lost 1 base and J lost 0 bases. CDR3 bases: TGTGCCAGCAGCCAAGGTCTAGCGGGTTCGAACACCGGGGAGCTGTTTTTT. Its protein is CASSQGLAGSNTGELFF.

The chain couples TRBV19 to TRBJ2-7; 8 bases map to TRBD1. V shed 3 bases, J shed 0 bases, and the junction held 4 bases outside the gene matches. The CDR3 loop spans 15 amino acids. CDR1 and CDR2 from the germline V gene are LNHDA and SQIVND (reference sequence). This CDR3 reads CASSIGQGASYEQYF. In DNA, the CDR3 is TGTGCCAGTAGTATTGGACAGGGCGCCTCCTACGAGCAGTACTTC.

This clonotype was seen at least ten times. The chain joins TRBV11-2 to TRBJ2-3; D is unclear. The CDR3 loop spans 11 amino acids. Germline V gene lookup returns CDR1 SGHAT and CDR2 FQNNGV. Trimming took 5 bases from V and 2 from J, leaving 2 bases between them. The CDR3 DNA reads as TGTGCCAGCAGCCTCACAGATACGCAGTATTTT. Its translation is CASSLTDTQYF.

The sample holds many counts of this clonotype. This chain links TRBV7-6 with TRBJ2-1; D is perhaps TRBD1 (5 bases). This CDR3 spans 14 amino acids. CDR1 and CDR2 from the germline V gene are SGHVS and FNYEAQ. V lost 5 bases, J lost 5 bases, and 13 bases lay in between. The CDR3 protein is CASSKRTLDNEQFF. Here the CDR3 DNA reads TGTGCCAGCAGCAAACGGACACTTGACAATGAGCAGTTCTTC. Full variable domain (outside the CDR3, taken from reference TRBV7-6 and TRBJ2-1): GAGVSQSPRYKVTKRGQDVALRCDPISGHVSLYWYRQALGQGPEFLTYFNYEAQQDKSGLPNDRFSAERPEGSISTLTIQRTEQRDSAMYRCASSKRTLDNEQFFGPGTRLTVL.

This clonotype has a handful of counts. V is TRBV7-9 and J is TRBJ2-7; either TRBD1 or TRBD2 may fit D (6 bases each). The V and J ends lost 8 bases and 1 base respectively, with 18 bases between them. Germline V gene lookup returns CDR1 SEHNR and CDR2 FQNEAQ (reference sequence). This CDR3 has 15 residues. CDR3 region: CASSGGLDLSYEQYF. CDR3 nucleotide sequence: TGTGCCAGCTCTGGGGGGCTGGACTTGTCCTACGAGCAGTACTTC.

This clonotype was observed a few times. The gene calls are TRBV6-1 and TRBJ1-5, with 8 bases lining up with TRBD1. There are 15 residues in the CDR3. Unmatched junction bases numbered 7, after V lost 7 bases and J lost 2 bases. Germline V CDR1 and CDR2: MNHNS, SASEGT. This chain's CDR3 is CASIQGADGNQPQHF. The CDR3 DNA sequence: TGTGCCAGCATCCAGGGGGCTGATGGCAATCAGCCCCAGCATTTT.

This clonotype was observed a few times. V usage is TRBV5-1 and J usage is TRBJ2-3; no clear D. The CDR3 is 15 amino acids. Germline V gene sequence: CDR1 SGHRS, CDR2 YFSETQ. Trimming shortened V by 0 bases and J by 3 bases, and 11 bases separated the two germline ends. In nucleotides, the CDR3 is TGCGCCAGCAGCTTGGCCTCCCCCACGACAGATACGCAGTATTTT. This encodes CASSLASPTTDTQYF.

This clonotype has more than one count but fewer than ten. The rearrangement joins TRBV27 to TRBJ1-2; TRBD1 matches 7 bases. The J segment lost 5 bases and the V segment lost 4 bases, leaving 4 bases of the junction unmatched. The germline V gene encodes CDR1 MNHEY and CDR2 SMNVEV (reference sequence). The CDR3 is 13 amino acids. CDR3 in DNA: TGTGCCAGCAGTTCTCGACAGGGTTATGGCTACACCTTC. The encoded protein is CASSSRQGYGYTF.

The chain joins TRBV6-6 to TRBJ2-7; 10 bases match TRBD1. Looked up from germline, CDR1 is MNHNY and CDR2 is SVGAGI (reference sequence). The CDR3 runs to 15 residues. The trim removed 6 bases at V and 4 bases at J, leaving 9 bases unmatched. CDR3 DNA sequence: TGTGCCAGCAGATGGGACAGGGGTCGGGAGTACGAGCAGTACTTC. Translation: CASRWDRGREYEQYF.

This chain links TRBV12-3 or TRBV12-4 with TRBJ2-7, with 9 bases that match TRBD2. Trimming at V came to 4 bases and at J to 5 bases, leaving 6 bases not matched to a gene. The CDR3 is 14 residues long. CDR3 sequence: CASSYGTSFNEQYF. CDR3 bases: TGTGCCAGCAGTTATGGGACTAGCTTCAACGAGCAGTACTTC.

This clonotype has just a few counts. The chain employs TRBV29-1 and TRBJ2-7; TRBD2 might be the D (6 bases). The germline V and J ends were trimmed by 7 bases and 2 bases, with 18 bases remaining between them. Germline V CDR1 and CDR2: SQVTM, ANQGSEA. This CDR3 comprises 14 residues. The CDR3 loop reads CSADSGSPPYEQYF. CDR3 DNA sequence: TGCAGCGCAGATAGCGGAAGCCCCCCCTACGAGCAGTACTTC.

This clonotype showed up just a few times. The CDR3 region is CASAFSGGTYEQYF. CDR3 bases: TGTGCCAGCGCCTTTAGCGGGGGGACCTACGAGCAGTACTTC. The chain joins TRBV27 to TRBJ2-7, with 10 nucleotides matching TRBD2. Germline trimming cut 8 bases from V and 2 bases from J; bases unmatched to any gene: 6. This CDR3 has 14 amino acids. The germline V gene has CDR1 MNHEY and CDR2 SMNVEV (reference sequence).

The chain carries TRBV29-1 and TRBJ2-1, with 12 bases fitting TRBD2. V lost 5 bases, J lost 9 bases, and 8 bases stayed unmatched. This CDR3 contains 14 residues. Germline V gives CDR1 SQVTM, CDR2 ANQGSEA. The CDR3 loop reads CSVLSSGGAGEQFF. CDR3 DNA: TGCAGCGTTCTCTCTAGCGGGGGGGCCGGTGAGCAGTTCTTC.

This clonotype has a count of ten or more. This chain uses TRBV11-2 with TRBJ1-2; D may be TRBD1 (6 bases). The CDR3 contains 16 residues. V lost 7 bases and J 5 bases, leaving 23 bases between the germline ends. The germline gives CDR1 SGHAT, CDR2 FQNNGV. The CDR3 DNA reads as TGTGCCAGCACCGGCGTTAGGGGACATCTAGATTATGGCTACACCTTC. This encodes CASTGVRGHLDYGYTF. The entire variable domain, with the rest obtained from reference TRBV11-2 and TRBJ1-2, is as follows: EAGVAQSPRYKIIEKRQSVAFWCNPISGHATLYWYQQILGQGPKLLIQFQNNGVVDDSQLPKDRFSAERLKGVDSTLKIQPAKLEDSAVYLCASTGVRGHLDYGYTFGSGTRLTVV.

This clonotype was seen a few times. The genes are TRBV29-1 and TRBJ2-7, with D maybe TRBD1 (6 bases). The CDR3 spans 13 residues. V gave up 6 bases and J gave up 1 base, with 13 bases separating them. Germline V gene data show CDR1 as SQVTM and CDR2 as ANQGSEA. The CDR3 region has the DNA TGCAGCGTCAGGGGTGTAGGGTCCTACGAGCAGTACTTC. Translating it yields CSVRGVGSYEQYF.

This clonotype was seen a few times. The chain uses TRBV30 and TRBJ2-7; D possibly corresponds to TRBD1 (6 bases). The CDR3 covers 15 residues. V shed 2 bases and J shed 3 bases, with 17 bases lying between them. Looked up from germline, CDR1 is GTSNPN and CDR2 is SVGIG (reference sequence). CDR3 sequence reads: CAWSQSTGTLYEQYF. The CDR3 coding sequence is TGTGCCTGGAGTCAATCTACAGGGACCCTCTACGAGCAGTACTTC.

The V call is TRBV4-1, the J call TRBJ2-1, with D perhaps matching TRBD2 (5 bases). The CDR3 length is 15 residues. V lost 1 base and J lost 0, with 7 bases in between. Looked up from germline, CDR1 is MGHRA and CDR2 is YSYEKL. In DNA form, the CDR3 reads TGCGCCAGCAGCCAAGTAGCGTCCTCCTACAATGAGCAGTTCTTC. Translation gives CASSQVASSYNEQFF.

This clonotype was found a few times. The J gene is TRBJ2-3, the V gene TRBV12-3 or TRBV12-4, with D perhaps assigned TRBD1 or TRBD2 (6 bases each). With 5 bases removed from V and 3 bases from J, the gap between germline ends came to 15 bases. CDR3 size: 15 residues. CDR3 bases: TGTGCCAGCAGTAAGAGACTAGGGGGAACAGATACGCAGTATTTT. Translated, it gives CASSKRLGGTDTQYF.

The sample holds one count of this clonotype. J is TRBJ2-7 and V is TRBV5-4; 7 bases map to TRBD1. The CDR3 covers 14 residues. Germline trimming cut 2 bases from V and 3 bases from J; bases unmatched to any gene: 5. Germline CDR1 is SGHNT and CDR2 is YYREEE (reference sequence). CDR3 residues: CASSFEQGNYEQYF. The CDR3 nucleotides read TGTGCCAGCAGCTTTGAACAGGGGAACTACGAGCAGTACTTC.